This T cell receptor beta chain derives from a study of T cell responses to AZD1222 COVID-19 vaccine. For the study at large: Some second doses came at about 4 weeks and others at about 12 weeks; these were pooled.

TCRdb's copy holds only in-frame clones and misses some; the assay was immunoSEQ multiplex PCR. Here the sample spans 100,000 to 150,000 clones, about 90% being singletons. CDR3 size: 12 residues. The V gene lost 3 bases and the J gene lost 15 bases, with 15 bases spanning the gap. Germline CDR1 is SNHLY and CDR2 is FYNNEI. Study observations and caveats: CD4 TCRs linked to vaccination spanned spike, dominating at 160-218 and 743-854. Spike-specific TCR breadth and depth grew following two AZD1222 doses.

This clone was counted between two and nine times. Its antigen is unidentified. V usage is TRBV2 and J usage is TRBJ1-5; no definite D call. This receptor was taken from an adult in good health. The specimen comprised peripheral blood, sampled on day 0 of AZD1222 vaccination. For the CDR3, the DNA is TGTGCCAGCAGTGAGAGTGCAAGGGCATGGCATTTT. Protein product: CASSESARAWHF. Filled out from reference TRBV2 and TRBJ1-5, the complete variable domain reads EPEVTQTPSHQVTQMGQEVILRCVPISNHLYFYWYRQILGQKVEFLVSFYNNEISEKSEIFDDQFSVERPDGSNFTLKIRSTKLEDSAMYFCASSESARAWHFGDGTRLSIL.